The clone carrying this T cell receptor (beta chain) came up a few times. Its specificity is unknown. The CDR3 spans 13 residues. V lost 6 bases, J lost 5 bases, and 13 bases lay in between. From germline, CDR1 is SGHAT and CDR2 FQNNGV. The sample is drawn from a study of T cells after yellow fever vaccination. Whole-study findings and limits: Within FACS-sorted repertoires, abundant clonotypes contaminating from the bulk population could be present.

TCRdb reprocessed the 5' RACE reads via MiXCR and lists one record per CDR3 protein. Among about 330,000 distinct CDR3 sequences listed, 7% to 9% were seen once. The material sequenced was PBMCs, taken 45 days after the first yellow fever vaccination. The V and J genes are TRBV11-2 and TRBJ2-5; perhaps D is TRBD1 or TRBD2 (5 bases each). This clonotype originated in a man aged 18 to 29 who received the YFV17D yellow fever vaccine. The DNA for the CDR3 is TGTGCCAGCAGTGAGGGGCCAGGGGAGACCCAGTACTTC. Its protein is CASSEGPGETQYF.